The rows below give T cell receptor beta chains drawn from one sample of a study of vaccination effects on CD4 cells after COVID-19. These receptors are not linked to any known antigen. Profiling relied on immunoSEQ multiplex PCR, and the TCRdb table lists in-frame clones only, not all of them. The sample holds about 45,000 clones, approximately 70% seen once. The sequences come from CD4+ T cells from PBMCs cultured with a peptide pool, collected before COVID-19 vaccination. The receptors originated from a human donor who had a prior SARS-CoV-2 infection. CDR3s include the opening cysteine and the closing phenylalanine or tryptophan. D genes are given only for firm matches. Clone sizes are given selectively: once, few, many, or a class where the clone is expanded.

clone_size j_call d_call v_call cdr3_nt cdr3_aa
- TRBJ2-2 - TRBV7-3 TGTGCCAGCAGCTTAGTTTCATCCACCGGGGAGCTGTTTTTT CASSLVSSTGELFF
- TRBJ1-3 - TRBV3-1/TRBV3-2 TGTGCCAGCAGCCCCCGGGGATCAGGAAACACCATATATTTT CASSPRGSGNTIYF
once TRBJ2-5 TRBD2 TRBV2 TGTGCCAGCCAGCTCCGAGGCCGGAGCGTTGGAGCGGGGACTCAAGAGACCCAGTACTTC CASQLRGRSVGAGTQETQYF
- TRBJ2-6 TRBD2 TRBV7-3 TGTGCCAGCAGCACTAGCGGCACTACCTCTGGGGCCAACGTCCTGACTTTC CASSTSGTTSGANVLTF
- TRBJ1-2 - TRBV7-9 TGTGCCAGCAACACAGGAGGCACCTATGGCTACACCTTC CASNTGGTYGYTF
- TRBJ2-3 TRBD2 TRBV19 TGTGCCAGTAGTATCGGGAGGCTTTACACAGATACGCAGTATTTT CASSIGRLYTDTQYF
- TRBJ2-5 - TRBV5-1 TGCGCCAGCAGCTTGGGGGACGGGGAGACCCAGTACTTC CASSLGDGETQYF
- TRBJ1-4 - TRBV4-3 TGCGCCAGCAGCCCCTCGGGAGAAAAACTGTTTTTT CASSPSGEKLFF
- TRBJ2-7 TRBD2 TRBV6-1 TGTGCCAGCAGTGAACCTGGTAGCGGGGGCGTGCAGTACTTC CASSEPGSGGVQYF
few TRBJ1-6 TRBD1 TRBV6-5 TGTGCCACCACGGACAGGGTTTCACCCCTCCACTTT CATTDRVSPLHF
- TRBJ2-3 - TRBV25-1 TGTGCCAGCAGCGGGTGGGGGAGACGGACAGATACGCAGTATTTT CASSGWGRRTDTQYF
- TRBJ1-3 TRBD1 TRBV25-1 TGTGCCAGCAGTGACCGGGACAGGGAGGAAAACACCATATATTTT CASSDRDREENTIYF
once TRBJ2-1 TRBD2 TRBV6-6 TGTGCCAGCAGTGGATCTAGCGGGATTATCCCCCATGAGCAGTTCTTC CASSGSSGIIPHEQFF
- TRBJ2-5 - TRBV11-3 TGTGCCAGCAGCTTAGATCACGTGGGCGCGGAGACCCAGTACTTC CASSLDHVGAETQYF
- TRBJ1-2 TRBD1 TRBV2 TGTGCCAGCAAACTTGACAGGGACGGCTATGGCTACACCTTC CASKLDRDGYGYTF
- TRBJ1-2 TRBD1 TRBV7-6 TGTGCCAGCAGCTTAGCGCGGGACACTATCGGACAGGGGCGATATAACTATGGCTACACCTTC CASSLARDTIGQGRYNYGYTF
- TRBJ2-1 TRBD2 TRBV4-2 TGTGCCAGCAGCCAGGGTTTGGTCCCCCGGCTAGCGGGAGTCCACGAGCAGTTCTTC CASSQGLVPRLAGVHEQFF
- TRBJ2-7 TRBD2 TRBV27 TGTGCCAGCAACATCCTCGGGACTAGCGGGCCTTCGAGCTCCTACGAGCAGTACTTC CASNILGTSGPSSSYEQYF
- TRBJ2-3 TRBD1 TRBV11-3 TGTGCCAGCAGCCCGAGGACAGGGGCGATCACAGATACGCAGTATTTT CASSPRTGAITDTQYF
- TRBJ1-6 - TRBV6-5 TGTGCCAGCAGTTACTCGAGTCCCGGAAGGGGTTCACCCCTCCACTTT CASSYSSPGRGSPLHF
- TRBJ2-2 TRBD2 TRBV19 TGTGCCAGTAGTATAAAGGGACTAGCGGGAGGGCCCAGCACCGGGGAGCTGTTTTTT CASSIKGLAGGPSTGELFF
- TRBJ2-7 - TRBV4-1 TGCGCCAGCAGCCAGAGACCGGGACATAACTACGAGCAGTACTTC CASSQRPGHNYEQYF
- TRBJ1-1 - TRBV5-4 TGTGCCAGCAGCTTCGCAGGGGCGAGGACTGAAGCTTTCTTT CASSFAGARTEAFF
- TRBJ2-3 - TRBV6-5 TGTGCCAGCAGACGCGGGAAGCACACAGATACGCAGTATTTT CASRRGKHTDTQYF
- TRBJ1-1 - TRBV9 TGTGCCAGCAGCGGGTGGGATCGGCGTGGTGGCACTGAAGCTTTCTTT CASSGWDRRGGTEAFF
- TRBJ2-1 - TRBV5-6 TGTGCCAGCAGCTTGTTTCAGGGCGAAGCATACAATGAGCAGTTCTTC CASSLFQGEAYNEQFF
- TRBJ1-5 - TRBV7-2 TGTGCCAGCAGCGACAGCAATCAGCCCCAGCATTTT CASSDSNQPQHF
- TRBJ2-1 TRBD1 TRBV7-8 TGTGCCAGCAGCTTGGAACTCCCTGGGACAGCCGACTCCTACAATGAGCAGTTCTTC CASSLELPGTADSYNEQFF
- TRBJ1-1 - TRBV21-1 TGTGCCAGCCAGGGGGAACTTGGAGGGTTCACTGAAGCTTTCTTT CASQGELGGFTEAFF
- TRBJ2-5 TRBD2 TRBV18 TGTGCCAGCTCACCAAGCCGGACTAGCGGGGGGATTGAGACCCAGTACTTC CASSPSRTSGGIETQYF
once TRBJ2-7 - TRBV5-1 TGCGCCAGCAGCAATGGAGGGGGAAACTCCTACGAGCAGTACTTC CASSNGGGNSYEQYF